One sample yielded the 16 T cell receptor beta chains listed below, sequenced in a study of T cell responses to AZD1222 COVID-19 vaccine. Repertoires were generated with immunoSEQ multiplex PCR, while TCRdb's copy carries only in-frame clones and drops some. Among about 170,000 clones, around 94% were seen once, and the ten largest hold less than 3%. The sequenced sample was peripheral blood, obtained on day 0 of AZD1222 vaccination. All receptors come from an adult in good health.

The genes are TRBV2 and TRBJ1-1; TRBD1 matches at 11 bases. This CDR3 spans 14 amino acids. The V segment lost 5 bases and the J segment 4 bases; nucleotides outside the gene matches: 3. Germline-derived CDR1 and CDR2 are SNHLY and FYNNEI. CDR3 DNA sequence: TGTGCCAGCAGTCAAGGACAGGGGGCCACTGAAGCTTTCTTT. It specifies CASSQGQGATEAFF.

CDR3 region: CASRPRQGARDGYTF. The CDR3 bases are TGTGCCAGCAGACCCAGACAGGGGGCAAGAGATGGCTACACCTTC. The gene calls are TRBV6-5 and TRBJ1-2, with TRBD1 matching over 10 bases. This CDR3 comprises 15 residues. V was clipped by 6 bases and J by 6 bases; unmatched bases: 10. In germline, CDR1 is MNHEY, CDR2 SVGAGI.

The CDR3: CASSQVDRQNTF. CDR3 nucleotides: TGTGCCAGCAGCCAAGTGGACAGGCAAAACACCTTC. This chain uses TRBV3-1 (or the pseudogene TRBV3-2) with TRBJ1-2; 7 bases match TRBD1. Trimming took 1 base from V and 12 from J; bases not matched to a gene: 5. The V gene's germline CDR1 is LGHDT and CDR2 YNNKEL (reference sequence). CDR3 length: 12 amino acids.

This clone came up once. The chain employs TRBV5-1 and TRBJ2-7, with D uncertain. Germline V lookup: CDR1 SGHRS, CDR2 YFSETQ. The CDR3 sequence is 13 residues long. V was shortened by 0 bases and J by 3 bases, with 7 bases between the two germline ends. As DNA, the CDR3 is TGCGCCAGCAGCTTGGACACGTACTACGAGCAGTACTTC. This translates into CASSLDTYYEQYF.

The chain carries TRBV4-1 and TRBJ1-1, with D hard to call. The CDR3 has 14 residues. Trimming took off 3 bases at V and 10 bases at J, with 18 bases between the two ends. The germline CDR1 and CDR2 sequences are MGHRA and YSYEKL. The DNA for the CDR3 is TGCGCCAGCAGCCAGGCAGGTTTTTTGGATGGAGCTTTCTTT. This encodes CASSQAGFLDGAFF.

The CDR3 loop is CATSTGQFSYEQYF. Written as DNA, the CDR3 is TGTGCCACCAGCACAGGACAGTTTTCCTACGAGCAGTACTTC. The gene calls are TRBV15 and TRBJ2-7; a possible D gene is TRBD1 (6 bases). The V and J ends lost 4 bases and 1 base respectively, with 11 bases between them. There are 14 residues in the CDR3. CDR1 is LNHNV and CDR2 is YYDKDF in the germline V gene (reference sequence).

V is TRBV29-1 and J is TRBJ2-2; TRBD2 matches at 12 bases. This CDR3 is built from 16 residues. Germline CDR1 and CDR2: SQVTM and ANQGSEA. V was pared by 4 bases and J by 2 bases, with 5 bases of the junction left unmatched. This chain's CDR3 is CSVALAGGINTGELFF. The CDR3 DNA follows: TGCAGCGTTGCCCTAGCGGGAGGGATAAACACCGGGGAGCTGTTTTTT.

The chain joins TRBV18 to TRBJ2-2; possibly TRBD2 for D (6 bases). CDR1 KGHSH and CDR2 LQKENI come from the germline V gene. The CDR3 totals 15 residues. Between the trimmed V and J ends, which lost 1 base and 7 bases, there was a span of 13 bases. The CDR3 loop is CASSPRSGDGGELFF. The CDR3 region has the DNA TGTGCCAGCTCACCACGGTCGGGGGACGGCGGGGAGCTGTTTTTT.

The chain carries TRBV30 and TRBJ2-7; the D call may be TRBD1 or TRBD2 (5 bases each). The CDR3 has 13 amino acids. V was pared by 2 bases and J by 5 bases, with 13 bases between. Germline V gene sequence: CDR1 GTSNPN, CDR2 SVGIG (reference sequence). CDR3 sequence: CAWSIIGTHEQYF. The CDR3, as DNA: TGTGCCTGGAGTATAATAGGGACCCACGAGCAGTACTTC.

The rearrangement uses TRBV2 and TRBJ2-7; 8 bases align to TRBD1. This CDR3 region has 14 residues. CDR1 SNHLY and CDR2 FYNNEI come from the germline V gene. V was clipped by 7 bases and J by 1 base; unmatched bases: 6. The CDR3 DNA is TGTGCCAGCACTCCTTGGGACAGGTCCTACGAGCAGTACTTC. Amino acid sequence: CASTPWDRSYEQYF.

The chain couples TRBV12-3 or TRBV12-4 to TRBJ2-7; tentatively, D is TRBD1 or TRBD2 (5 bases each). This CDR3 spans 13 amino acids. V gave up 6 bases and J gave up 3 bases, with 12 bases separating them. In DNA, the CDR3 is TGTGCCAGCAGGAGACGGGGCAGCTACGAGCAGTACTTC. It yields the protein CASRRRGSYEQYF.

The chain couples TRBV15 to TRBJ2-3, with D tentatively TRBD2 (5 bases). The length of the CDR3 is 14 residues. Trimming took 0 bases from V and 2 from J, leaving 6 bases between them. Germline-derived CDR1 and CDR2 are LNHNV and YYDKDF (reference sequence). CDR3 region: CATSREDYTDTQYF. CDR3 in DNA: TGTGCCACCAGCAGAGAAGACTACACAGATACGCAGTATTTT.

The chain combines TRBV5-6 with TRBJ2-1; perhaps D is TRBD1 or TRBD2 (5 bases each). V shed 3 bases and J shed 1 base, with 23 bases lying between them. In germline, CDR1 is SGHDT, CDR2 YYEEEE. The length of the CDR3 is 19 residues. The CDR3 spells CASSYNGALATHSYNEQFF. CDR3 DNA sequence: TGTGCCAGCAGCTATAATGGGGCGTTAGCGACACATTCCTACAATGAGCAGTTCTTC.

As DNA, the CDR3 is TGTGCCTGGAGCCTTACTAGCGGTAGATACGAGCAGTACTTC. It codes for CAWSLTSGRYEQYF. J is TRBJ2-7 and V is TRBV30; 8 bases are a match to TRBD2. Germline trimming cut 3 bases from V and 4 bases from J; bases unmatched to any gene: 8. Germline assignment: CDR1 GTSNPN and CDR2 SVGIG (reference sequence). The CDR3 spans 14 residues.

The chain is built from TRBV2 and TRBJ2-5; 7 nucleotides agree with TRBD2. The CDR3 extends over 12 amino acids. Germline values: CDR1 SNHLY, CDR2 FYNNEI. CDR3 region: CSHGRSEETQYF. DNA for the CDR3: TGTTCCCACGGGAGGAGTGAAGAGACCCAGTACTTC.

This clone was detected only once. This chain uses TRBV7-2 with TRBJ2-5; 8 bases are shared with TRBD1. From germline, CDR1 is SGHTA and CDR2 FQGNSA. J lost 4 bases, V lost 0 bases, and 19 bases had no gene match. The CDR3 loop spans 20 amino acids. The CDR3 protein is CASSLARLFGTGPMRETQYF. The CDR3 DNA reads as TGTGCCAGCAGCTTAGCGCGGCTTTTCGGGACAGGCCCCATGCGAGAGACCCAGTACTTC.